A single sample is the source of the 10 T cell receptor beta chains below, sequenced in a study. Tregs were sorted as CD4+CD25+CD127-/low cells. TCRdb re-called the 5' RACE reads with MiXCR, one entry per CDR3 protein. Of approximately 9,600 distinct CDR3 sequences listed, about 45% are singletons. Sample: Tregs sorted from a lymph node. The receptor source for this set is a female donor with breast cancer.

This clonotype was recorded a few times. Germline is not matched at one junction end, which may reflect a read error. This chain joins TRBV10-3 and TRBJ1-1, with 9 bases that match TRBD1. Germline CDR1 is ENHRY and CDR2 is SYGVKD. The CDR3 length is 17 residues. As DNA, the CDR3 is TGCGCCAGCAGTGAGTCGCCCCCAACAGGGGGCTACACTGAAGCTTTCTTT. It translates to CASSESPPTGGYTEAFF.

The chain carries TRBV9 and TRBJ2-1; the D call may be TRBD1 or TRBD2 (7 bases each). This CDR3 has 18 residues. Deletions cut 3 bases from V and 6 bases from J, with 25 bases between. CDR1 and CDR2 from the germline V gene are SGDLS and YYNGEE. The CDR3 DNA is TGTGCCAGCAGCGCCTTCTCCCAGGGGGGGCCCGAAGGCAATGAGCAGTTCTTC. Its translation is CASSAFSQGGPEGNEQFF. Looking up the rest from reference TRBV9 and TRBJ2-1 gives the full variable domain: DSGVTQTPKHLITATGQRVTLRCSPRSGDLSVYWYQQSLDQGLQFLIQYYNGEERAKGNILERFSAQQFPDLHSELNLSSLELGDSALYFCASSAFSQGGPEGNEQFFGPGTRLTVL.

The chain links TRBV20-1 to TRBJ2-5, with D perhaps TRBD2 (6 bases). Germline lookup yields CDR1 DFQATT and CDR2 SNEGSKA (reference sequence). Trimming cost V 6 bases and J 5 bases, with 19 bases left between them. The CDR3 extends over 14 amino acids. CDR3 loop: CSAEAPAGGETQYF. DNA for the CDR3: TGCAGTGCCGAAGCACCGGCCGGAGGGGAGACCCAGTACTTC.

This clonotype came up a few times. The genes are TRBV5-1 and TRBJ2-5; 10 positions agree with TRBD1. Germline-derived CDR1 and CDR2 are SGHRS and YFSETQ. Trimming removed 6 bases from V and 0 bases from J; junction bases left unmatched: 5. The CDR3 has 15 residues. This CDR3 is CASTSGQGNQETQYF. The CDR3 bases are TGCGCCAGCACTTCGGGACAGGGGAACCAAGAGACCCAGTACTTC.

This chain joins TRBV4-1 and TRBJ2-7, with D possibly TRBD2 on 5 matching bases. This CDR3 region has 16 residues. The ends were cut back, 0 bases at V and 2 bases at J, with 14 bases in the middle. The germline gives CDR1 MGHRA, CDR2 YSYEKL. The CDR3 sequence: CASSQEAWTSPYEQYF. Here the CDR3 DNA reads TGCGCCAGCAGCCAAGAAGCGTGGACTTCTCCCTACGAGCAGTACTTC.

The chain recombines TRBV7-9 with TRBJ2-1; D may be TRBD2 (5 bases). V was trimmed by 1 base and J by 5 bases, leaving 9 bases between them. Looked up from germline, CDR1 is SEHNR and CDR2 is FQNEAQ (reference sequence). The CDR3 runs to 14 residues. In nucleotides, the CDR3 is TGTGCCAGCAGCTTAGGAGGAGGTAACAATGAGCAGTTCTTC. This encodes CASSLGGGNNEQFF.

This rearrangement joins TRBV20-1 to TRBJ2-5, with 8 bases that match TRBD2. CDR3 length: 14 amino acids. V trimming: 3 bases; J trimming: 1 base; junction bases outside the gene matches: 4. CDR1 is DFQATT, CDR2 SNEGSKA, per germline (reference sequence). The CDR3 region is CSARRGAGQETQYF. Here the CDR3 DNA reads TGCAGTGCTAGGCGGGGGGCTGGCCAAGAGACCCAGTACTTC.

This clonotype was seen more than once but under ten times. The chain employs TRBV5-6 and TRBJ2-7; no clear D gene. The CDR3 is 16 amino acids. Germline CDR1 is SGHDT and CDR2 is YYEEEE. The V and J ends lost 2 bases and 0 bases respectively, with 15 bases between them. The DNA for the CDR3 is TGTGCCAGCAGCTTAAACGGCGGATTGAGCTCCTACGAGCAGTACTTC. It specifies CASSLNGGLSSYEQYF.

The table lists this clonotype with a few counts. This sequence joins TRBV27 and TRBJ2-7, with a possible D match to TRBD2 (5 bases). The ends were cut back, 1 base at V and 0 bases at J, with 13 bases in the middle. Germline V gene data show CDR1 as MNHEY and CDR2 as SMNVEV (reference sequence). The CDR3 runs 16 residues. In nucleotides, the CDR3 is TGTGCCAGCAGTTTATTTCCGGGGATAAGCTCCTACGAGCAGTACTTC. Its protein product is CASSLFPGISSYEQYF.

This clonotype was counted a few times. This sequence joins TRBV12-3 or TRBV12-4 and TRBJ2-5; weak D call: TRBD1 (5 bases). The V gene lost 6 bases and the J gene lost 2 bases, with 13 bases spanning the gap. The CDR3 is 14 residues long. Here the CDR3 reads CASRPDSWQETQYF. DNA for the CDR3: TGTGCCAGCAGGCCAGACAGCTGGCAAGAGACCCAGTACTTC.